This T cell receptor beta chain was found in a study of blood T cell repertoires in COVID-19. The CDR3 is 15 residues long. The V end lost 0 bases, the J end lost 4 bases, and 13 bases lay between the germline ends. Germline V gives CDR1 SGHRS, CDR2 YFSETQ. Libraries were prepared by immunoSEQ multiplex PCR; TCRdb keeps only in-frame clonotypes and omits some of them. The sample yields hundreds of thousands of clones, 90% seen once. This chain uses TRBV5-1 with TRBJ1-1, with D perhaps TRBD1 (5 bases). The sample taken for sequencing was PBMCs or T cells enriched from blood (not recorded which). This receptor was taken from a man between 60 and 75 years old who had recovered from COVID-19. CDR3 sequence: CASSLVGEVSTEAFF. The CDR3 DNA reads TGCGCCAGCAGCTTGGTAGGGGAAGTGAGCACTGAAGCTTTCTTT.